The rows below give T cell receptor beta chains drawn from one sample of a study of shared clonotypes between healthy human individuals. The repertoire was sequenced with immunoSEQ multiplex PCR; TCRdb's copy has only in-frame clones and lacks some. The table lists hundreds of thousands of clones, 55% to 85% of them singletons. The sample comprised memory CD4+ T cells sorted from blood. Receptors originate from a woman in her thirties in good health. Both conserved end residues are part of each CDR3. A D gene is named only where the DNA matches it firmly. Only some rows state a clone size, as once, few, many or a class for expanded clones.

clone size: NA; D gene: NA; J gene: TRBJ2-7; V gene: TRBV27; CDR3 protein: CASSSYPATEQYF; CDR3 DNA: TGTGCCAGCAGTTCGTACCCAGCTACGGAGCAGTACTTC
clone size: NA; D gene: TRBD1; J gene: TRBJ1-5; V gene: TRBV6-5; CDR3 protein: CASRGQGGNQPQHF; CDR3 DNA: TGTGCCAGCAGGGGACAGGGGGGAAATCAGCCCCAGCATTTT
clone size: many; D gene: TRBD1; J gene: TRBJ1-1; V gene: TRBV2; CDR3 protein: CASSAWLGTGRRGTEAFF; CDR3 DNA: TGTGCCAGCAGTGCGTGGCTGGGGACAGGTAGGAGGGGCACTGAAGCTTTCTTT
clone size: NA; D gene: NA; J gene: TRBJ2-1; V gene: TRBV11-1; CDR3 protein: CASSFRRAGNEQFF; CDR3 DNA: TGTGCCAGCAGCTTCCGCAGGGCCGGCAATGAGCAGTTCTTC
clone size: NA; D gene: NA; J gene: TRBJ1-5; V gene: TRBV6-1; CDR3 protein: CASSLYNQPQHF; CDR3 DNA: TGTGCCAGCAGTTTGTACAATCAGCCCCAGCATTTT
clone size: NA; D gene: NA; J gene: TRBJ2-1; V gene: TRBV25-1; CDR3 protein: CASSVQEYNEQFF; CDR3 DNA: TGTGCCAGCAGTGTACAGGAGTACAATGAGCAGTTCTTC
clone size: NA; D gene: TRBD1; J gene: TRBJ2-7; V gene: TRBV4-1; CDR3 protein: CASSRGQATYEQYF; CDR3 DNA: TGCGCCAGCAGCCGAGGACAGGCAACCTACGAGCAGTACTTC
clone size: few; D gene: NA; J gene: TRBJ1-1; V gene: TRBV7-9; CDR3 protein: CASSSGREVTEAFF; CDR3 DNA: TGTGCCAGCAGCTCAGGCCGGGAAGTCACTGAAGCTTTCTTT
clone size: NA; D gene: TRBD1; J gene: TRBJ1-2; V gene: TRBV4-1; CDR3 protein: CASSQQGAYGYTF; CDR3 DNA: TGCGCCAGCAGCCAGCAGGGGGCGTATGGCTACACCTTC
clone size: NA; D gene: NA; J gene: TRBJ1-1; V gene: TRBV4-1; CDR3 protein: CASSQPSETTEAFF; CDR3 DNA: TGCGCCAGCAGCCAACCAAGTGAGACGACTGAAGCTTTCTTT
clone size: NA; D gene: TRBD1; J gene: TRBJ1-4; V gene: TRBV9; CDR3 protein: CASSVGSTGGNEKLFF; CDR3 DNA: TGTGCCAGCAGCGTAGGCTCTACAGGGGGTAATGAAAAACTGTTTTTT
clone size: few; D gene: TRBD1; J gene: TRBJ1-5; V gene: TRBV10-2; CDR3 protein: CASSERGQEGQPQHF; CDR3 DNA: TGCGCCAGCAGTGAGCGGGGACAGGAGGGACAGCCCCAGCATTTT
clone size: NA; D gene: NA; J gene: TRBJ2-1; V gene: TRBV11-3; CDR3 protein: CASSSQRDLITFF; CDR3 DNA: TGTGCCAGCAGCTCTCAGAGGGACCTAATAACGTTCTTC
clone size: NA; D gene: TRBD1; J gene: TRBJ2-3; V gene: TRBV5-1; CDR3 protein: CASRIIPGQSTDTQYF; CDR3 DNA: TGCGCCAGCAGAATCATTCCGGGACAGAGCACAGATACGCAGTATTTT
clone size: NA; D gene: NA; J gene: TRBJ2-3; V gene: TRBV30; CDR3 protein: CAWSFSGFSADTQYF; CDR3 DNA: TGTGCCTGGTCCTTTTCAGGGTTTAGCGCAGATACGCAGTATTTT
clone size: many; D gene: NA; J gene: TRBJ2-7; V gene: TRBV28; CDR3 protein: CASSLHAGVPYEQYF; CDR3 DNA: TGTGCCAGCAGTTTACATGCAGGGGTCCCCTACGAGCAGTACTTC
clone size: NA; D gene: NA; J gene: TRBJ2-7; V gene: TRBV2; CDR3 protein: CASSEVGPYEQYF; CDR3 DNA: TGTGCCAGCAGTGAGGTTGGGCCCTACGAGCAGTACTTC
clone size: NA; D gene: TRBD2; J gene: TRBJ2-1; V gene: TRBV19; CDR3 protein: CASRKYGLAGGDEQFF; CDR3 DNA: TGTGCCAGTAGAAAATATGGACTAGCGGGAGGGGATGAGCAGTTCTTC
clone size: NA; D gene: NA; J gene: TRBJ1-2; V gene: TRBV2; CDR3 protein: CASSEVYGYTF; CDR3 DNA: TGTGCCAGCAGTGAAGTGTATGGCTACACCTTC
clone size: few; D gene: TRBD2; J gene: TRBJ2-5; V gene: TRBV19; CDR3 protein: CASSIIGLAAQETQYF; CDR3 DNA: TGTGCCAGTAGTATAATTGGACTAGCGGCGCAAGAGACCCAGTACTTC
clone size: NA; D gene: NA; J gene: TRBJ1-2; V gene: TRBV5-6; CDR3 protein: CASSLLETDYGYTF; CDR3 DNA: TGTGCCAGCAGCTTGCTGGAAACGGACTATGGCTACACCTTC
clone size: NA; D gene: NA; J gene: TRBJ2-1; V gene: TRBV7-8; CDR3 protein: CASSPNSYNEQFF; CDR3 DNA: TGTGCCAGCAGCCCGAACTCCTACAATGAGCAGTTCTTC
clone size: few; D gene: NA; J gene: TRBJ2-1; V gene: TRBV2; CDR3 protein: CASTLSGSSYNEQFF; CDR3 DNA: TGTGCCAGCACTTTGTCGGGGAGCTCCTACAATGAGCAGTTCTTC
clone size: NA; D gene: TRBD1; J gene: TRBJ2-7; V gene: TRBV2; CDR3 protein: CASFRDRGVGEQYF; CDR3 DNA: TGTGCCAGCTTCCGGGACAGGGGGGTTGGCGAGCAGTACTTC
clone size: NA; D gene: TRBD2; J gene: TRBJ2-1; V gene: TRBV11-2; CDR3 protein: CASSFWEAGGSNEQFF; CDR3 DNA: TGTGCCAGCAGCTTTTGGGAAGCGGGAGGTTCCAATGAGCAGTTCTTC
clone size: NA; D gene: NA; J gene: TRBJ2-7; V gene: TRBV27; CDR3 protein: CANQKEDRGVPYLYEQYF; CDR3 DNA: TGTGCCAACCAAAAAGAGGATAGGGGGGTCCCTTACCTTTACGAGCAGTACTTC
clone size: few; D gene: NA; J gene: TRBJ2-7; V gene: TRBV27; CDR3 protein: CASRPHGWAEQYF; CDR3 DNA: TGTGCCAGCAGACCTCATGGTTGGGCCGAGCAGTACTTC
clone size: NA; D gene: NA; J gene: TRBJ2-7; V gene: TRBV27; CDR3 protein: CASSSQGRPRDEQYF; CDR3 DNA: TGTGCCAGCAGTTCGCAGGGGAGGCCCCGGGACGAGCAGTACTTC
clone size: NA; D gene: NA; J gene: TRBJ2-5; V gene: TRBV6-5; CDR3 protein: CASSYSGSQETQYF; CDR3 DNA: TGTGCCAGCAGTTACTCCGGATCCCAAGAGACCCAGTACTTC
clone size: NA; D gene: TRBD2; J gene: TRBJ2-2; V gene: TRBV6-1; CDR3 protein: CASSEVPLAGGPGELFF; CDR3 DNA: TGTGCCAGCAGTGAAGTTCCCCTAGCGGGAGGCCCCGGGGAGCTGTTTTTT
clone size: NA; D gene: TRBD1; J gene: TRBJ1-3; V gene: TRBV7-9; CDR3 protein: CASSGDRSSGNTIYF; CDR3 DNA: TGTGCCAGCAGCGGGGACAGGTCTTCTGGAAACACCATATATTTT
clone size: NA; D gene: TRBD1; J gene: TRBJ1-5; V gene: TRBV27; CDR3 protein: CASSRLGQGFQPQHF; CDR3 DNA: TGTGCCAGCAGCCGGTTGGGACAGGGGTTTCAGCCCCAGCATTTT
clone size: NA; D gene: NA; J gene: TRBJ2-1; V gene: TRBV2; CDR3 protein: CASRRELAKANEQFF; CDR3 DNA: TGTGCCAGCAGGAGAGAATTGGCGAAAGCCAATGAGCAGTTCTTC
clone size: NA; D gene: NA; J gene: TRBJ2-1; V gene: TRBV28; CDR3 protein: CASRGQTSYNEQFF; CDR3 DNA: TGTGCCAGCAGAGGGCAGACCTCCTACAATGAGCAGTTCTTC
clone size: few; D gene: TRBD1; J gene: TRBJ1-1; V gene: TRBV11-1; CDR3 protein: CASSLRQGNSEAFF; CDR3 DNA: TGTGCCAGCAGCCTTAGACAGGGTAATTCTGAAGCTTTCTTT
clone size: few; D gene: NA; J gene: TRBJ1-2; V gene: TRBV15; CDR3 protein: CATSTGRSGYTF; CDR3 DNA: TGTGCCACCAGCACGGGACGATCTGGCTACACCTTC
clone size: once; D gene: NA; J gene: TRBJ1-2; V gene: TRBV6-6; CDR3 protein: CASKKDGYTF; CDR3 DNA: TGTGCCAGCAAGAAGGATGGCTACACCTTC